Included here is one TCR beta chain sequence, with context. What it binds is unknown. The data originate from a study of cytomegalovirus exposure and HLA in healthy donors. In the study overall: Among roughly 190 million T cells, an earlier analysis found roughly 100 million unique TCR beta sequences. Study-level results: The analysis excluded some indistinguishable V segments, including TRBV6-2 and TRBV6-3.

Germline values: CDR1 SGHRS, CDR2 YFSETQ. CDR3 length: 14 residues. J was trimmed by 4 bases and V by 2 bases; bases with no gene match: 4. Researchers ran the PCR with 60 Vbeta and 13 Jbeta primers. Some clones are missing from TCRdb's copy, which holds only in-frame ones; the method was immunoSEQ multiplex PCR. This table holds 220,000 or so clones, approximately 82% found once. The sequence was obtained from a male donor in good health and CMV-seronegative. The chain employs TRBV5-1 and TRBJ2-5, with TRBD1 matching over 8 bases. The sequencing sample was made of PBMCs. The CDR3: CASSFGRGRETQYF. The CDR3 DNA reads TGCGCCAGCAGCTTTGGCAGGGGGCGAGAGACCCAGTACTTC. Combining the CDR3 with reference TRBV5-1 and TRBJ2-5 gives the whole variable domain KAGVTQTPRYLIKTRGQQVTLSCSPISGHRSVSWYQQTPGQGLQFLFEYFSETQRNKGNFPGRFSGRQFSNSRSEMNVSTLELGDSALYLCASSFGRGRETQYFGPGTRLLVL.